The 27 T cell receptor beta chains in this list originate from one sample, sequenced in a study of blood T cell repertoires in COVID-19. This table comes from immunoSEQ multiplex PCR, and its TCRdb copy is limited to in-frame clones, with some not included. The data hold approximately 250,000 clones, with roughly 89% observed a single time. The sample comprised peripheral blood. These receptors came from a woman between 35 and 50 years old who had recovered from COVID-19.

This chain joins TRBV6-6 and TRBJ2-7, with D uncertain. Germline CDR1 reads MNHNY; CDR2 reads SVGAGI (reference sequence). Deletions cut 0 bases from V and 3 bases from J, with 6 bases between. This CDR3 has 13 residues. The CDR3 protein is CASSYSASYEQYF. CDR3 DNA sequence: TGTGCCAGCAGTTACTCAGCTAGCTACGAGCAGTACTTC.

This clone was seen just once. The genes are TRBV9 and TRBJ1-6; 7 nucleotides match TRBD1. Germline CDR1 and CDR2: SGDLS and YYNGEE. This CDR3 has 17 residues. V gave up 1 base and J gave up 9 bases; unmatched junction bases: 13. Here the CDR3 reads CASSVSPTGDWGSPLHF. The CDR3 DNA follows: TGTGCCAGCAGCGTAAGCCCTACAGGGGATTGGGGTTCACCCCTCCACTTT. The full variable domain, completed using reference TRBV9 and TRBJ1-6, is DSGVTQTPKHLITATGQRVTLRCSPRSGDLSVYWYQQSLDQGLQFLIQYYNGEERAKGNILERFSAQQFPDLHSELNLSSLELGDSALYFCASSVSPTGDWGSPLHFGNGTRLTVT.

The rearrangement uses TRBV12-3 or TRBV12-4 and TRBJ1-6; D is uncertain. V was shortened by 6 bases and J by 10 bases, with 10 bases between the two germline ends. This CDR3 region has 12 residues. CDR3 in DNA: TGTGCCAGCAGACTGACTAGCTCACCCCTCCACTTT. It is translated as CASRLTSSPLHF.

The chain couples TRBV7-2 to TRBJ2-1, with TRBD2 identical over 7 bases. CDR3 length equals 14 residues. From germline, CDR1 is SGHTA and CDR2 FQGNSA. V shed 4 bases, J shed 9 bases, and the junction held 9 bases outside the gene matches. The CDR3 loop is CASSSRGNGAEQFF. CDR3 coding DNA: TGTGCCAGCAGCTCGCGGGGGAATGGTGCTGAGCAGTTCTTC.

This chain links TRBV6-5 with TRBJ2-5, with TRBD1 matching 8 bases. Unmatched junction bases numbered 11, after V lost 6 bases and J lost 5 bases. Looked up from germline, CDR1 is MNHEY and CDR2 is SVGAGI. The CDR3 covers 15 residues. The CDR3, as DNA: TGTGCCAGCAGCTACGACAGGGGAGAGCTGGAGACCCAGTACTTC. Protein: CASSYDRGELETQYF.

J is TRBJ2-7 and V is TRBV10-3; D is unclear. The length of the CDR3 is 13 residues. Germline assignment: CDR1 ENHRY and CDR2 SYGVKD. The V gene lost 4 bases and the J gene lost 4 bases, with 11 bases spanning the gap. The CDR3 loop is CAISADTEYEQYF. The CDR3 nucleotides are TGTGCCATCAGTGCTGACACCGAGTACGAGCAGTACTTC.

A remark on this clone: Sequence at one end of the junction differs from germline and may be a read error. The rearrangement uses TRBV3-1 (or the pseudogene TRBV3-2) and TRBJ1-4, with D maybe TRBD1 (6 bases). CDR3 size: 14 residues. Germline lookup yields CDR1 LGHDT and CDR2 YNNKEL (reference sequence). Here the CDR3 reads CASNQRGAGEKLFF. The DNA for the CDR3 is TGTGCCAGCAACCAACGGGGGGCCGGCGAAAAACTGTTTTTT.

The V call is TRBV5-1, the J call TRBJ2-5, with 9 bases lining up with TRBD2. Germline loops: CDR1 SGHRS, CDR2 YFSETQ. CDR3 size: 13 residues. Unmatched junction bases numbered 2, after V lost 4 bases and J lost 4 bases. The CDR3 DNA sequence: TGCGCCAGCAGCGGGACTAGCAGAGAGACCCAGTACTTC. Translation: CASSGTSRETQYF. Full variable domain (missing parts from reference TRBV5-1 and TRBJ2-5): KAGVTQTPRYLIKTRGQQVTLSCSPISGHRSVSWYQQTPGQGLQFLFEYFSETQRNKGNFPGRFSGRQFSNSRSEMNVSTLELGDSALYLCASSGTSRETQYFGPGTRLLVL.

The sample holds one count of this clone. This chain connects TRBV20-1 to TRBJ1-3; D unclear. From germline, CDR1 is DFQATT and CDR2 SNEGSKA (reference sequence). The V end lost 3 bases, the J end lost 0 bases, and 9 bases lay between the germline ends. The CDR3 is made up of 14 amino acids. The CDR3 coding sequence is TGCAGTGCTAGTGCAGTGAACTCTGGAAACACCATATATTTT. The encoded protein is CSASAVNSGNTIYF.

This chain uses TRBV3-1 (or the pseudogene TRBV3-2) with TRBJ2-7; the match to TRBD2 covers 11 bases. The germline CDR1 and CDR2 sequences are LGHDT and YNNKEL (reference sequence). The CDR3 is 15 amino acids. J was trimmed by 2 bases and V by 5 bases; bases with no gene match: 5. The CDR3 region is CASSTTSGGPYEQYF. DNA for the CDR3: TGTGCCAGCAGCACCACTAGCGGGGGACCCTACGAGCAGTACTTC.

This rearrangement joins TRBV7-6 to TRBJ2-3; D possibly corresponds to TRBD1 (6 bases). The V end lost 5 bases, the J end lost 2 bases, and 11 bases lay between the germline ends. The CDR3 covers 14 residues. Germline CDR1 and CDR2: SGHVS and FNYEAQ. CDR3 loop: CASSQGTYTDTQYF. The CDR3 DNA follows: TGTGCCAGCAGCCAGGGGACCTACACAGATACGCAGTATTTT.

Here the CDR3 reads CASSERQGVGSTEAFF. The CDR3 DNA sequence: TGTGCCAGCAGTGAACGGCAGGGGGTAGGGAGCACTGAAGCTTTCTTT. The chain recombines TRBV2 with TRBJ1-1; 7 bases align to TRBD1. The CDR3 has 16 residues. V was clipped by 2 bases and J by 4 bases; unmatched bases: 10. From germline, CDR1 is SNHLY and CDR2 FYNNEI.

The gene calls are TRBV28 and TRBJ1-5; D is perhaps TRBD1 (5 bases). Looked up from germline, CDR1 is MDHEN and CDR2 is SYDVKM. The CDR3 sequence is 15 residues long. Trimming cost V 3 bases and J 2 bases, with 11 bases left between them. The CDR3 spells CASSFDPRGNQPQHF. The CDR3 DNA follows: TGTGCCAGCAGTTTTGACCCCAGGGGCAATCAGCCCCAGCATTTT.

V is TRBV2 and J is TRBJ2-3, with D unclear. This CDR3 is built from 13 residues. Germline CDR1 reads SNHLY; CDR2 reads FYNNEI. Between the trimmed V and J ends, which lost 3 bases and 5 bases, there was a span of 9 bases. CDR3 nucleotides: TGTGCCAGCAGTGATCGGGTCAGAGATACGCAGTATTTT. Translating gives CASSDRVRDTQYF. Full variable domain (remainder filled in from reference TRBV2 and TRBJ2-3): EPEVTQTPSHQVTQMGQEVILRCVPISNHLYFYWYRQILGQKVEFLVSFYNNEISEKSEIFDDQFSVERPDGSNFTLKIRSTKLEDSAMYFCASSDRVRDTQYFGPGTRLTVL.

The chain joins TRBV3-1 (or the pseudogene TRBV3-2) to TRBJ1-1; unclear D gene. Germline loops: CDR1 LGHDT, CDR2 YNNKEL (reference sequence). V dropped 1 base and J dropped 5 bases, with 17 bases sitting between them. There are 16 residues in the CDR3. CDR3 in amino acids: CASSQVVRSGGTEAFF. The CDR3 DNA sequence: TGTGCCAGCAGCCAAGTGGTTAGGTCGGGCGGGACTGAAGCTTTCTTT.

The chain combines TRBV7-9 with TRBJ1-1, with D tentatively TRBD1 (5 bases). This CDR3 region has 16 residues. Looked up from germline, CDR1 is SEHNR and CDR2 is FQNEAQ (reference sequence). The V gene lost 2 bases and the J gene lost 1 base, with 14 bases spanning the gap. The CDR3: CASSLIGRGANTEAFF. The DNA for the CDR3 is TGTGCCAGCAGCTTAATTGGAAGGGGTGCGAACACTGAAGCTTTCTTT.

The sample holds one count of this clone. This chain links TRBV11-2 with TRBJ2-7; D perhaps matches TRBD1 (6 bases). Trimming took off 2 bases at V and 5 bases at J, with 13 bases between the two ends. This CDR3 is 14 amino acids long. The germline V gene encodes CDR1 SGHAT and CDR2 FQNNGV. The CDR3 region is CASSLLRGWNEQYF. CDR3 bases: TGTGCCAGCAGCTTACTGAGGGGGTGGAACGAGCAGTACTTC.

The rearrangement joins TRBV12-3 or TRBV12-4 to TRBJ1-2; D unresolved. With 6 bases removed from V and 3 bases from J, the gap between germline ends came to 8 bases. The CDR3 sequence is 12 residues long. The CDR3 sequence: CASSREHYGYTF. The DNA of the CDR3 is TGTGCCAGCAGCCGGGAGCACTATGGCTACACCTTC.

This chain joins TRBV6-5 and TRBJ2-5; 7 bases are a match to TRBD1. CDR1 is MNHEY, CDR2 SVGAGI, per germline. Unmatched junction bases numbered 8, after V lost 10 bases and J lost 3 bases. The CDR3 runs to 13 residues. CDR3 coding DNA: TGTGCCACCAGCCGGGACAGTAAAGAGACCCAGTACTTC. It translates to CATSRDSKETQYF.

The V gene is TRBV27, the J gene TRBJ1-2; 7 bases match TRBD1. Germline CDR1 MNHEY, CDR2 SMNVEV (reference sequence). After removal of 8 bases from V and 4 bases from J, the junction contained 1 base not matched to a gene. The length of the CDR3 is 11 residues. The CDR3 DNA reads TGTGCCAGCGGGACAGCCTATGGCTACACCTTC. Residues: CASGTAYGYTF.

This chain connects TRBV28 to TRBJ2-7; D is undetermined. CDR1 MDHEN and CDR2 SYDVKM come from the germline V gene. V lost 5 bases to trimming and J lost 3 bases, with 5 bases between them. This CDR3 contains 11 residues. CDR3 sequence (DNA): TGTGCCAGCAGTATACACTACGAGCAGTACTTC. Protein product: CASSIHYEQYF.

This rearrangement joins TRBV6-5 to TRBJ2-5, with D perhaps matching TRBD1 (6 bases). Trimming removed 6 bases at V and 1 base at J, with 12 bases between. From germline, CDR1 is MNHEY and CDR2 SVGAGI. CDR3 length equals 14 residues. CDR3 sequence: CASRPNRVQETQYF. In nucleotides, the CDR3 is TGTGCCAGCAGGCCGAACAGGGTCCAAGAGACCCAGTACTTC.

The chain joins TRBV5-1 to TRBJ2-3; 7 bases match TRBD1. CDR3 size: 16 residues. V was pared by 4 bases and J by 5 bases, with 13 bases of the junction left unmatched. The germline V gene has CDR1 SGHRS and CDR2 YFSETQ. The CDR3 protein is CASSQTGQFFGDTQYF. The DNA for the CDR3 is TGCGCCAGCAGCCAAACGGGACAGTTTTTCGGAGATACGCAGTATTTT. The entire variable domain, with the rest obtained from reference TRBV5-1 and TRBJ2-3, is as follows: KAGVTQTPRYLIKTRGQQVTLSCSPISGHRSVSWYQQTPGQGLQFLFEYFSETQRNKGNFPGRFSGRQFSNSRSEMNVSTLELGDSALYLCASSQTGQFFGDTQYFGPGTRLTVL.

The table lists this clone with a few counts. This chain joins TRBV2 and TRBJ2-5, with 7 positions matching TRBD2. The V gene end was trimmed by 4 bases and the J gene end by 5 bases; junction bases not matched to a gene: 1. Germline V CDR1 and CDR2: SNHLY, FYNNEI. CDR3 length: 12 residues. In DNA, the CDR3 is TGTGCCAGCAGTGGGGAGGGGGAGACCCAGTACTTC. This codes for CASSGEGETQYF.

The J gene is TRBJ1-1, the V gene TRBV11-3; D gene unclear. Germline CDR1 reads SGHNT; CDR2 reads YENEEA. V was pared by 5 bases and J by 3 bases, with 10 bases between. This CDR3 contains 13 residues. The CDR3 nucleotides are TGTGCCAGCAGCCCCCCCCAGGACACTGAAGCTTTCTTT. Its protein is CASSPPQDTEAFF.

This chain connects TRBV3-1 (or the pseudogene TRBV3-2) to TRBJ2-1; TRBD2 might be the D (7 bases). The CDR3 length is 15 residues. Germline CDR1 and CDR2: LGHDT and YNNKEL (reference sequence). V gave up 2 bases and J gave up 7 bases, with 15 bases separating them. CDR3 region: CASSQWGGARNEQFF. CDR3 nucleotides: TGTGCCAGCAGCCAATGGGGGGGGGCCAGGAATGAGCAGTTCTTC.

This chain connects TRBV3-1 (or the pseudogene TRBV3-2) to TRBJ2-7; 12 bases agree with TRBD1. The CDR3 runs to 15 residues. CDR1 is LGHDT, CDR2 YNNKEL, per germline (reference sequence). Trimming removed 8 bases from V and 6 bases from J; junction bases left unmatched: 11. CDR3 amino acids: CASGLPGQGAGEQYF. CDR3 nucleotides: TGTGCCAGCGGACTCCCGGGACAGGGGGCAGGCGAGCAGTACTTC.